A selection of T cell receptor beta chains follows, all from one sample in a study of a mutant IDH1 vaccine in newly diagnosed glioma. Assay used: immunoSEQ multiplex PCR; TCRdb lists only in-frame clones, some missing. The sample holds 35,000 to 40,000 clones; roughly 81% are singletons and the top ten take 4% to 6%. For these receptors, no antigen is known. The material was PBMCs, obtained from a glioma patient whose treatment included an IDH1 peptide vaccine. The receptors were sampled from a man aged 35 to 55 with glioma. Both conserved end residues are part of each CDR3. Fields, in order: CDR3 protein, CDR3 DNA, clone size, D gene, V gene, J gene. A D gene is named only where the DNA matches it firmly. Clone size, where shown, is once, few, many, or a class for clones that have expanded.

CAISGWSTEAFF	TGTGCCATCAGTGGGTGGAGCACTGAAGCTTTCTTT	-	-	TRBV10-3	TRBJ1-1
CASIPGTGRTGELFF	TGCGCCAGCATACCCGGGACAGGGCGCACCGGGGAGCTGTTTTTT	few	TRBD1	TRBV5-1	TRBJ2-2
CASSYDRGQAFF	TGCGCCAGCAGCTACGACAGGGGGCAAGCTTTCTTT	-	TRBD1	TRBV5-1	TRBJ1-1
CASSEGRAYEQYF	TGTGCCAGCAGTGAAGGCAGGGCCTACGAGCAGTACTTC	once	-	TRBV2	TRBJ2-7
CASSSRDRVGQPQHF	TGTGCCAGTAGTAGCCGGGACAGGGTTGGTCAGCCCCAGCATTTT	-	TRBD1	TRBV19	TRBJ1-5
CASSPSWGRVSQPQHF	TGTGCCAGCAGCCCATCGTGGGGGAGGGTGAGTCAGCCCCAGCATTTT	-	-	TRBV7-2	TRBJ1-5
CSVEFGLQETQYF	TGCAGCGTTGAATTTGGACTTCAAGAGACCCAGTACTTC	few	-	TRBV29-1	TRBJ2-5
CASSPEGQGRVEQYF	TGTGCCAGCTCACCTGAGGGACAGGGAAGGGTCGAGCAGTACTTC	-	TRBD1	TRBV18	TRBJ2-7
CASRQTGGRNQPQHF	TGTGCCAGCAGACAGACAGGGGGCCGCAATCAGCCCCAGCATTTT	-	TRBD1	TRBV28	TRBJ1-5
CASSDRDNNEQFF	TGTGCCAGCAGTGACCGGGACAACAATGAGCAGTTCTTC	-	-	TRBV6-4	TRBJ2-1
CASSSVAGVYNEQFF	TGTGCCAGCAGCTCGGTAGCGGGAGTGTACAATGAGCAGTTCTTC	-	TRBD2	TRBV11-2	TRBJ2-1
CASSDLAGEYNEQFF	TGTGCCAGCAGTGACTTAGCGGGGGAATACAATGAGCAGTTCTTC	-	TRBD2	TRBV6-4	TRBJ2-1
CASSLGAGGPTYNEQFF	TGCGCCAGCAGCTTAGGGGCGGGGGGGCCGACCTACAATGAGCAGTTCTTC	-	TRBD2	TRBV5-1	TRBJ2-1
CASSPGGGTGRELFF	TGTGCCAGCAGCCCCGGGGGCGGGACCGGCCGGGAGCTGTTTTTT	few	-	TRBV5-4	TRBJ2-2
CASSAGTIKDTQYF	TGTGCCAGCTCAGCCGGGACTATCAAAGATACGCAGTATTTT	few	TRBD2	TRBV18	TRBJ2-3
CASSLSGANYGYTF	TGTGCCAGCAGTTTATCGGGGGCAAACTATGGCTACACCTTC	-	-	TRBV27	TRBJ1-2
CASSLGTVYGYTF	TGTGCCAGCAGCTTAGGGACAGTTTATGGCTACACCTTC	-	-	TRBV7-2	TRBJ1-2